The 25 T cell receptor beta chains below were found in one sample sequenced in a study of regulatory T cells in long-lasting Graves disease. iRepertoire HTBI primers and Arm-PCR of CDR3 regions built TCR beta libraries. One entry per CDR3 protein, called by TCRdb with MiXCR from the multiplex PCR reads. This table has nearly 350,000 distinct CDR3 sequences, around a fifth appearing once. Documented time point: persistent/refractory GD, antithyroid drugs over 5 years with positive TRAb. The TCR library used RNA extracted from PBMCs. The source was peripheral blood mononuclear cells (PBMCs), collected when the disease was refractory, from a patient treated with antithyroid drugs. The receptors shown here come from a female donor with Graves disease.

About this clonotype: A far larger clone is just one base off, so this is likely a read error. CDR3 sequence reads: CASSLDRGLGSEQFF. As DNA, the CDR3 is TGTGCCAGCAGCTTGGACAGGGGCCTAGGCAGTGAGCAGTTCTTC. The gene calls are TRBV11-2 and TRBJ2-7, with 9 bases that match TRBD1. The tail of the sequence fits TRBJ2-1 better, so the J call may be wrong. The CDR3 consists of 15 residues. From germline, CDR1 is SGHAT and CDR2 FQNNGV.

This chain joins TRBV5-1 and TRBJ1-5; 10 nucleotides line up with TRBD1. Germline V gene lookup returns CDR1 SGHRS and CDR2 YFSETQ. The length of the CDR3 is 20 residues. Losses at the gene ends were 4 bases for V and 1 base for J; bases not matched to a gene: 17. The DNA of the CDR3 is TGCGCCAGCAGCAACCACGTGACCAGACCGGGACAGGGGAGCAATCAGCCCCAGCATTTT. Its translation is CASSNHVTRPGQGSNQPQHF. Using reference TRBV5-1 and TRBJ1-5 for the parts outside the CDR3, the full variable domain is KAGVTQTPRYLIKTRGQQVTLSCSPISGHRSVSWYQQTPGQGLQFLFEYFSETQRNKGNFPGRFSGRQFSNSRSEMNVSTLELGDSALYLCASSNHVTRPGQGSNQPQHFGDGTRLSIL.

This clonotype has a count of ten or more. In DNA, the CDR3 is TGTGCCAGCAGTTTTGGCTTTAGCTTGAACACTGAAGCTTTCTTT. Its protein is CASSFGFSLNTEAFF. This chain links TRBV28 with TRBJ1-1; no clear D. The ends were cut back, 3 bases at V and 0 bases at J, with 11 bases in the middle. Germline-derived CDR1 and CDR2 are MDHEN and SYDVKM. The CDR3 totals 15 residues.

This clonotype was recorded many times. This rearrangement joins TRBV27 to TRBJ1-1, with D unresolved. Germline V CDR1 and CDR2: MNHEY, SMNVEV (reference sequence). The V end lost 0 bases, the J end lost 1 base, and 6 bases lay between the germline ends. This CDR3 contains 14 residues. The CDR3 coding sequence is TGTGCCAGCAGTTTATCGAACGAGAACACTGAAGCTTTCTTT. Its protein product is CASSLSNENTEAFF.

This clonotype has a count of ten or more. The V call is TRBV2, the J call TRBJ1-2, with TRBD1 matching 8 bases. Germline CDR1 is SNHLY and CDR2 is FYNNEI. The CDR3 extends over 14 amino acids. Unmatched junction bases numbered 5, after V lost 7 bases and J lost 1 base. This chain's CDR3 is CASIGQGLNYGYTF. In nucleotides, the CDR3 is TGTGCCAGCATTGGACAGGGACTTAACTATGGCTACACCTTC. Complete variable domain (other parts from reference TRBV2 and TRBJ1-2): EPEVTQTPSHQVTQMGQEVILRCVPISNHLYFYWYRQILGQKVEFLVSFYNNEISEKSEIFDDQFSVERPDGSNFTLKIRSTKLEDSAMYFCASIGQGLNYGYTFGSGTRLTVV.

This clonotype was counted many times. The genes are TRBV10-3 and TRBJ2-7; 8 positions agree with TRBD1. The CDR3 spans 12 residues. Germline loops: CDR1 ENHRY, CDR2 SYGVKD. V shed 4 bases, J shed 4 bases, and the junction held 0 bases outside the gene matches. Here the CDR3 DNA reads TGTGCCATCAGTGGACAGGGGTACGAGCAGTACTTC. Translated: CAISGQGYEQYF.

The chain carries TRBV2 and TRBJ2-3; D is unclear. The CDR3 contains 12 residues. From germline, CDR1 is SNHLY and CDR2 FYNNEI. Trimming removed 6 bases from V and 4 bases from J, with 8 bases in between. CDR3 coding DNA: TGTGCCAGCAGCCCCGGGCCAGATACGCAGTATTTT. This encodes CASSPGPDTQYF.

This clonotype occurred many times. The chain joins TRBV6-1 to TRBJ2-7; D is uncertain. With 2 bases removed from V and 7 bases from J, the gap between germline ends came to 15 bases. CDR3 length: 14 amino acids. Germline CDR1 reads MNHNS; CDR2 reads SASEGT. CDR3 in DNA: TGTGCCAGCAGTGAAATACCCACCTCAGAGGAGCAGTACTTC. Protein product: CASSEIPTSEEQYF.

V and J are TRBV6-1 and TRBJ2-7; 9 bases match TRBD2. CDR1 and CDR2 from the germline V gene are MNHNS and SASEGT. The trim removed 10 bases at V and 3 bases at J, leaving 22 bases unmatched. CDR3 length: 18 amino acids. Here the CDR3 DNA reads TGTGCCACCACGCTAGCGGGGATGGGGCTAGCGGGCCTCTACGAGCAGTACTTC. Residues: CATTLAGMGLAGLYEQYF.

This clonotype appeared many times. The chain employs TRBV7-9 and TRBJ1-2; no clear D gene. CDR3 length: 15 residues. Germline-derived CDR1 and CDR2 are SEHNR and FQNEAQ (reference sequence). Trimming shortened V by 1 base and J by 8 bases, and 17 bases separated the two germline ends. CDR3 DNA: TGTGCCAGCAGCTTAGAACCCGACGATACGGAGGGCTACACCTTC. This gives the protein CASSLEPDDTEGYTF.

This clonotype has just a few counts. This rearrangement joins TRBV7-9 to TRBJ1-2; 7 positions agree with TRBD1. The CDR3 is 16 amino acids. V shed 5 bases and J 0 bases; nucleotides not matched to a gene: 9. Germline CDR1 is SEHNR and CDR2 is FQNEAQ (reference sequence). The CDR3 loop is CASSQTEDRSNYGYTF. The CDR3 DNA sequence: TGTGCCAGCAGCCAGACCGAGGACAGGTCTAACTATGGCTACACCTTC.

The V and J genes are TRBV19 and TRBJ2-5, with a possible D match to TRBD2 (5 bases). Trimming removed 10 bases from V and 5 bases from J, with 17 bases in between. The CDR3 extends over 13 amino acids. The germline V gene has CDR1 LNHDA and CDR2 SQIVND (reference sequence). The CDR3 bases are TGTGCCACCGCGGGCCTCCCGAGGGAGACCCAGTACTTC. Its protein product is CATAGLPRETQYF.

This clonotype was detected many times. V usage is TRBV2 and J usage is TRBJ1-1; D is unresolved. Trimming shortened V by 7 bases and J by 7 bases, and 13 bases separated the two germline ends. CDR1 and CDR2 (germline): SNHLY, FYNNEI. The CDR3 spans 12 residues. The CDR3: CASTTSPGEAFF. CDR3 sequence (DNA): TGTGCCAGCACAACATCCCCGGGTGAAGCTTTCTTT.

This clonotype was observed at least ten times. CDR3 bases: TGTGCCAGCAGCTTAGATGGCAGTGTCTATGGCTACACCTTC. Its translation: CASSLDGSVYGYTF. The V and J genes are TRBV7-8 and TRBJ1-2; D uncertain. The V gene lost 1 base and the J gene lost 4 bases, with 10 bases spanning the gap. The CDR3 contains 14 residues. The germline V gene has CDR1 SGHVS and CDR2 FQNEAQ.

This sequence joins TRBV20-1 and TRBJ1-2; D not resolved. CDR3 length: 18 amino acids. V was pared by 0 bases and J by 8 bases, with 28 bases between. Germline values: CDR1 DFQATT, CDR2 SNEGSKA (reference sequence). Here the CDR3 DNA reads TGCAGTGCTAGAGACCGCTCCAATACCCTTGACCGGGTCGCGGGCTACACCTTC. Translating gives CSARDRSNTLDRVAGYTF.

About this clonotype: A much larger clonotype is one base distant, so this may be a read error. The CDR3 here is CSARYRGLYDQYF. The CDR3 DNA reads TGCAGTGCTAGATACAGGGGGCTATACGATCAGTACTTC. The V gene is TRBV20-1, the J gene TRBJ2-7, with 9 nucleotides matching TRBD1. Germline assignment: CDR1 DFQATT and CDR2 SNEGSKA (reference sequence). This CDR3 is 13 amino acids long.

This clonotype was counted a few times. The chain recombines TRBV13 with TRBJ1-5, with D unresolved. CDR3 length: 14 amino acids. The germline V gene has CDR1 PRHDT and CDR2 FYEKMQ (reference sequence). V shed 0 bases and J shed 5 bases, with 8 bases lying between them. The CDR3 here is CASSLGDRHQPQHF. DNA of the CDR3: TGTGCCAGCAGCTTAGGGGACCGGCATCAGCCCCAGCATTTT.

This chain connects TRBV7-2 to TRBJ1-3; TRBD1 matches at 7 bases. The length of the CDR3 is 17 residues. With 3 bases clipped from V and 1 base from J, the junction kept 9 bases outside the gene matches. Germline CDR1 is SGHTA and CDR2 is FQGNSA. The CDR3 is CASSFTGQTHSGNTIYF. CDR3 nucleotide sequence: TGTGCCAGCAGCTTCACGGGACAGACACATTCTGGAAACACCATATATTTT.

This clonotype was picked up a small number of times. Germline is not matched at one junction end, which may reflect a read error. The V call is TRBV4-1, the J call TRBJ2-7; D call uncertain. The CDR3 totals 12 residues. Germline V gene data show CDR1 as MGHRA and CDR2 as YSYEKL. This CDR3 is CASSKDGYEQYF. The DNA of the CDR3 is TGCGCCAGCAGCAAAGACGGCTACGAGCAGTACTTC.

The chain employs TRBV9 and TRBJ2-5, with D possibly being TRBD1 (6 bases). The V end was cut by 0 bases, the J end by 4 bases, with 16 bases between. The CDR3 is 16 residues long. From germline, CDR1 is SGDLS and CDR2 YYNGEE. CDR3 sequence (DNA): TGTGCCAGCAGCGTAGGGGGGCAGTACCAATTAGAGACCCAGTACTTC. Its translation: CASSVGGQYQLETQYF. The full variable domain, its missing parts supplied by reference TRBV9 and TRBJ2-5, is DSGVTQTPKHLITATGQRVTLRCSPRSGDLSVYWYQQSLDQGLQFLIQYYNGEERAKGNILERFSAQQFPDLHSELNLSSLELGDSALYFCASSVGGQYQLETQYFGPGTRLLVL.

This clonotype was detected many times. This chain uses TRBV12-3 or TRBV12-4 with TRBJ1-2; no firm D call. Between the trimmed V and J ends, which lost 10 bases and 6 bases, there was a span of 15 bases. This CDR3 contains 12 residues. In DNA form, the CDR3 reads TGTGCCATCAAAGGACCGGCACATGGCTACACCTTC. Translated, it gives CAIKGPAHGYTF.

This clonotype has a handful of counts. V gene TRBV3-1 combines with J gene TRBJ2-7; the D is unclear. CDR3 length equals 14 residues. CDR1 LGHDT and CDR2 YNNKEL come from the germline V gene (reference sequence). V was clipped by 2 bases and J by 2 bases, with 10 bases between them. This CDR3 is CASSQWAPPYEQYF. In DNA, the CDR3 is TGTGCCAGCAGCCAATGGGCCCCACCCTACGAGCAGTACTTC.

This clonotype showed up just a few times. The chain links TRBV10-3 to TRBJ2-1; 7 bases map to TRBD2. CDR3 size: 13 residues. V shed 6 bases and J 4 bases; nucleotides not matched to a gene: 3. The V gene's germline CDR1 is ENHRY and CDR2 SYGVKD. The CDR3 is CAISRAGYNEQFF. The CDR3 bases are TGTGCCATCAGCCGAGCGGGATACAATGAGCAGTTCTTC.

This clonotype has a handful of counts. The chain uses TRBV15 and TRBJ2-2; 8 bases are a match to TRBD2. CDR3 length: 14 amino acids. Looked up from germline, CDR1 is LNHNV and CDR2 is YYDKDF (reference sequence). V lost 3 bases, J lost 7 bases, and 4 bases stayed unmatched. The DNA of the CDR3 is TGTGCCACCAGCAGGCGGGAGGAGGTCGGGGAGCTGTTTTTT. The encoded protein is CATSRREEVGELFF. Full variable domain (rest looked up from reference TRBV15 and TRBJ2-2): DAMVIQNPRYQVTQFGKPVTLSCSQTLNHNVMYWYQQKSSQAPKLLFHYYDKDFNNEADTPDNFQSRRPNTSFCFLDIRSPGLGDTAMYLCATSRREEVGELFFGEGSRLTVL.

The sample holds a few counts of this clonotype. The chain combines TRBV11-3 with TRBJ2-4; D gene uncertain. The germline V and J ends were trimmed by 3 bases and 1 base, with 13 bases remaining between them. Per the germline V gene, CDR1 is SGHNT and CDR2 is YENEEA. This CDR3 comprises 16 residues. In DNA, the CDR3 is TGTGCCAGCAGCTTGGGGTCAGCTAGGGCCAAAAACATTCAGTACTTC. It specifies CASSLGSARAKNIQYF.